This TCR beta chain is drawn from a study of T cells expressing NK-cell markers. Study context: There were seven HCMV-seropositive donors and one seronegative donor among the eight sequenced. Study-wide findings and caveats: The study left the HCMV specificity of expanded NKG2C+ T cell clones unresolved. As a fraction of CD8+ T cells, dominant NKG2C+ clonotypes reached about 1.0-7.5% in over 5 donors.

With UMIs, 5'RACE template switching was used to make TCR beta cDNA. Each CDR3 protein gets one entry in TCRdb, which reprocessed the 5' RACE reads and gives no DNA. Its table lists about 150,000 distinct CDR3 sequences. Germline values: CDR1 MGHRA, CDR2 YSYEKL. CDR3 length: 15 residues. Notes on this clonotype: The antigen remains unidentified.

The receptor was isolated from a woman in her 50s in good health. What was sequenced was blood T cells: a sorted CD56 or NKG2C T cell subset, CD4+ or CD8+ T cells, or bulk PBMC T cells (not recorded which). The chain is built from TRBV4-1 and TRBJ2-1. CDR3 residues: CASSQATRKSNEQFF.